The sequence of this T cell receptor (beta chain) was determined in a study of blood T cell repertoires in COVID-19. The overall study: Sites across the United States, Italy and Spain contributed samples from acute and convalescent COVID-19. T cells, B-cell-depleted T cells, or PBMCs supplied cDNA or gDNA.

This table comes from immunoSEQ multiplex PCR, and its TCRdb copy is limited to in-frame clones, with some not included. Counted here are some 320,000 clones, 90% occurring once; the ten biggest clones make up roughly 2.5%. Categorization into cohorts depended on clinical history that participants reported. This CDR3 has 16 amino acids. The germline V gene encodes CDR1 SGHAT and CDR2 FQDESV (reference sequence). Trimming left V 2 bases short and J 4 bases short, with 16 bases between. This clone showed up just once. The origin of this receptor is a man in his sixties who had recovered from COVID-19. Specimen: PBMCs or T cells enriched from blood (not recorded which). The chain uses TRBV11-1 and TRBJ2-3; D possibly corresponds to TRBD2 (6 bases). CDR3 in DNA: TGTGCCAGCAGCTTAAAGGAGGGGCCCAGACCAGATACGCAGTATTTT. Amino acid sequence: CASSLKEGPRPDTQYF.